Presented here are 6 T cell receptor beta chains from one specimen sequenced in a study of blood T cell repertoires in COVID-19. Sequenced by immunoSEQ multiplex PCR; TCRdb stores in-frame clones only, minus some. The sample contains 100,000 or so clones, around 84% of which appear only once. The sequenced sample was peripheral blood. These receptors all come from a woman aged 65 to 85 with active or convalescent COVID-19.

The genes are TRBV6-5 and TRBJ1-3; D remains ambiguous. Germline V CDR1 and CDR2: MNHEY, SVGAGI. V lost 6 bases and J lost 0, with 9 bases in between. This CDR3 contains 14 residues. This chain's CDR3 is CASRPQSSGNTIYF. The CDR3 coding sequence is TGTGCCAGCAGACCACAAAGCTCTGGAAACACCATATATTTT.

The V and J genes are TRBV28 and TRBJ2-4, with 9 nucleotides matching TRBD1. Germline assignment: CDR1 MDHEN and CDR2 SYDVKM. This CDR3 is built from 15 residues. V trimming: 0 bases; J trimming: 4 bases; junction bases outside the gene matches: 1. Here the CDR3 reads CASSLWTGGKNIQYF. The CDR3 nucleotides read TGTGCCAGCAGTTTATGGACAGGGGGGAAAAACATTCAGTACTTC.

This chain connects TRBV19 to TRBJ2-7; possibly TRBD2 for D (5 bases). V was cut by 4 bases and J by 3 bases, with 22 bases left in between. CDR3 size: 17 residues. Per the germline V gene, CDR1 is LNHDA and CDR2 is SQIVND (reference sequence). CDR3 loop: CASSTRSGLEGLYEQYF. The CDR3 nucleotides read TGTGCCAGTAGTACTCGATCCGGACTTGAGGGTCTCTACGAGCAGTACTTC.

This clone has a single count. V gene TRBV7-2 combines with J gene TRBJ1-1; D uncertain. Germline V gene data show CDR1 as SGHTA and CDR2 as FQGNSA. CDR3 length equals 13 residues. V was pared by 1 base and J by 1 base, with 4 bases between. CDR3 in DNA: TGTGCCAGCAGCTTAGTCGGGAACACTGAAGCTTTCTTT. Translation gives CASSLVGNTEAFF.

The rearrangement joins TRBV7-2 to TRBJ2-7, with TRBD2 identical over 8 bases. The CDR3 sequence is 15 residues long. Germline CDR1 SGHTA, CDR2 FQGNSA. Germline trimming cut 4 bases from V and 0 bases from J; bases unmatched to any gene: 5. The CDR3 DNA sequence: TGTGCCAGCAGCTCATCTAGCGGGCCCTCCTACGAGCAGTACTTC. Translating it yields CASSSSSGPSYEQYF.

CDR3 DNA sequence: TGTGCCAGCAGCCGGACGGACAAAACCTACGAGCAGTACTTC. Its protein is CASSRTDKTYEQYF. The V call is TRBV3-1 (or the pseudogene TRBV3-2), the J call TRBJ2-7; possible D gene TRBD1, 5 bases. Trimming stripped 4 bases from V and 2 bases from J, with 12 bases between. Germline CDR1 reads LGHDT; CDR2 reads YNNKEL (reference sequence). The CDR3 covers 14 residues.